The present TCR beta chain was sequenced within a study of CD8 T cells in ankylosing spondylitis. This clonotype showed up many times. Its matching antigen is unknown. TCRdb itself ran the 5' RACE reads through MiXCR, one entry per CDR3 protein. The table includes fewer than 550,000 distinct CDR3 sequences, about 5% detected once. The CDR3 runs to 15 residues. The germline V gene has CDR1 SGHDT and CDR2 YYEEEE. V lost 4 bases, J lost 4 bases, and 12 bases lay in between. Overall study findings and caveats: Researchers reportedly found disease-linked clones significantly enriched in matched ankylosing spondylitis synovial fluid. A motif in TCR beta, a set of eight highly homologous variants, appeared characteristic of ankylosing spondylitis blood.

This receptor was identified in a male donor with ankylosing spondylitis. Sequencing was carried out using blood, either unsorted or a sorted T cell fraction (not recorded which). The chain is built from TRBV5-6 and TRBJ1-6, with a weak D call TRBD1 (5 bases). The CDR3 sequence is CASSHRGGYNSPLHF. The CDR3 DNA sequence: TGTGCCAGCAGCCACCGGGGGGGATATAATTCACCCCTCCACTTT.